The present TCR beta chain was sequenced within a study of CD8 T cells in Susac syndrome. CD8+ and CD4+ T cells circulating in blood were sequenced for TCR beta. FACS was used to enrich TEMRA cells, whereas the CD8+ and CD4+ T cells were obtained by negative isolation. V was clipped by 4 bases and J by 5 bases, with 11 bases between them. This CDR3 is built from 13 residues. CDR1 and CDR2 from the germline V gene are GTSNPN and SVGIG (reference sequence). RNA, at about 0.5 to 1 ug, was reverse transcribed with random hexamers. Amplification of TCR beta CDR3 spanned 54 Vbeta and 13 Jbeta via immunoSEQ multiplex PCR. MiXCR, run by TCRdb on the immunoSEQ multiplex PCR reads, gives a single entry per CDR3 protein. The table shows fewer than 100,000 distinct CDR3 sequences, with over 75% occurring only once.

The sequence derives from a human donor with multiple sclerosis. The V call is TRBV30, the J call TRBJ2-2; D gene unclear. The specimen was CD8+ T cells from PBMCs. DNA of the CDR3: TGTGCCTGGACCTCATCGGTGACCGGGGAGCTGTTTTTT. Its protein product is CAWTSSVTGELFF. Filled out from reference TRBV30 and TRBJ2-2, the complete variable domain reads SQTIHQWPATLVQPVGSPLSLECTVEGTSNPNLYWYRQAAGRGLQLLFYSVGIGQISSEVPQNLSASRPQDRQFILSSKKLLLSDSGFYLCAWTSSVTGELFFGEGSRLTVL.